The sequence of this TCR beta chain was determined in a study of cytomegalovirus exposure and HLA in healthy donors. The CDR3 length is 16 residues. Germline assignment: CDR1 SNHLY and CDR2 FYNNEI. The V and J ends lost 5 bases and 4 bases, in that order; junction bases with no gene match: 8. The PCR ran on 60 Vbeta and 13 Jbeta primers. The data were produced by immunoSEQ multiplex PCR, yet TCRdb's version contains in-frame clones alone and is incomplete. Of roughly 220,000 clones in the sample, around 64% are singletons; the top ten hold about 3%. Sequenced: PBMCs. The chain uses TRBV2 and TRBJ1-1, with 12 bases aligning to TRBD1. This receptor was taken from a middle-aged man in good health and CMV-seropositive. The DNA for the CDR3 is TGTGCCAGCAGTAGGGGGACAGGGGGCAGGGGCACTGAAGCTTTCTTT. Its protein is CASSRGTGGRGTEAFF.